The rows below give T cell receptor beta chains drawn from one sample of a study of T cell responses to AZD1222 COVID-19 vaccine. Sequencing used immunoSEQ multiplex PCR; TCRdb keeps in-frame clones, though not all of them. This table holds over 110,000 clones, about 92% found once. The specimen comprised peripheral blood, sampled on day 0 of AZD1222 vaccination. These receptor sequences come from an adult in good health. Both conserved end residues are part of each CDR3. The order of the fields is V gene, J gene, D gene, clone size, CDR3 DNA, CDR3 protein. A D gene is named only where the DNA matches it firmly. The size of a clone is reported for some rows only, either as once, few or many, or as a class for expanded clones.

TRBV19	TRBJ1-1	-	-	TGTGCCAGTAGTCCCTCACCCGCCCCAGGCACTGAAGCTTTCTTT	CASSPSPAPGTEAFF
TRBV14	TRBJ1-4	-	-	TGTGCCAGCAGCCATAGGACACGTAATGAAAAACTGTTTTTT	CASSHRTRNEKLFF
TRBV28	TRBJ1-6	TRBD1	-	TGTGCCAGCAGTCCGTGGGGGACAGGGGATAATTCACCCCTCCACTTT	CASSPWGTGDNSPLHF
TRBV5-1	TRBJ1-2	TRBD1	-	TGCGCCAGCAGCTGGAAGGACAGGGACTCCAGCTACACCTTC	CASSWKDRDSSYTF
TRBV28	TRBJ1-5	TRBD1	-	TGTGCCAGCGAGCCGACAGGGAACGGCAATCAGCCCCAGCATTTT	CASEPTGNGNQPQHF
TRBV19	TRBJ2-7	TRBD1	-	TGTGCCAGTAGGAGGGGACAGGCGTCCTACGAGCAGTACTTC	CASRRGQASYEQYF
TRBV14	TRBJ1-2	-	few	TGTGCCAGCAGCTTACAGGTTCCTACTGGCTACACCTTC	CASSLQVPTGYTF
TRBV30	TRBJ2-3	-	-	TGTGCCTGGAAGGTCCTTAGCACAGATACGCAGTATTTT	CAWKVLSTDTQYF
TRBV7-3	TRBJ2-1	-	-	TGTGCCAGCGGACTTGATAGCGGCCAGCAGTTCTTC	CASGLDSGQQFF
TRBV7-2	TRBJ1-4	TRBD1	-	TGTGCCAGCAGCTGGGGACAGATAGCTAATGAAAAACTGTTTTTT	CASSWGQIANEKLFF
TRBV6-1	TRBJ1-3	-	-	TGTGCCAGCAGTGAAGCGGTATACGGAAACACCATATATTTT	CASSEAVYGNTIYF
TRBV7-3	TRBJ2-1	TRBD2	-	TGTGCCAGCAGGGGGAGAGAAACTAGCGGGAGGGCCGAGCAGTTCTTC	CASRGRETSGRAEQFF
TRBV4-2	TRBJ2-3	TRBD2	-	TGTGCCAGCAGCCAAGCGGGAGGGCCCTCAGATACGCAGTATTTT	CASSQAGGPSDTQYF
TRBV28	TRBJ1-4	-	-	TGTGCCAGCAGAGGACCCGCTGAAAAACTGTTTTTT	CASRGPAEKLFF
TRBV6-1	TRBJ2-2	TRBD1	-	TGTGCCAGCAGTGAAGCGACAGGGTCCACCGGGGAGCTGTTTTTT	CASSEATGSTGELFF
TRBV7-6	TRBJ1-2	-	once	TGTGCCAGCAGCTTAGCCTTTAGCGACAGTTATGCCGATCTGGGCTACACCTTC	CASSLAFSDSYADLGYTF
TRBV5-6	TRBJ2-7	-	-	TGTGCCAGCAGGAAGGTGTCGGGCACCTACGAGCAGTACTTC	CASRKVSGTYEQYF
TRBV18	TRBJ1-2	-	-	TGTGCCAGCTCACCACCGGTTGAGATCTATGGCTACACCTTC	CASSPPVEIYGYTF
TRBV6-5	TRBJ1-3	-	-	TGTGCCAGCAGTTACGTCCGCTCTGGAAACACCATATATTTT	CASSYVRSGNTIYF
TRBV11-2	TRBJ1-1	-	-	TGTGCCAGCAGCTTAGCAGGGCCCGAAGCTTTCTTT	CASSLAGPEAFF
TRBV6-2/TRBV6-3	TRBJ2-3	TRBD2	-	TGTGCCAGCAGCCCTACTAGCGGGAGATTAAATACGCAGTATTTT	CASSPTSGRLNTQYF
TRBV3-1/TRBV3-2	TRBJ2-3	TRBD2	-	TGTGCCAGCGGGAGGGCCCACACAGATACGCAGTATTTT	CASGRAHTDTQYF